This is a list of T cell receptor beta chains from one sample in a study of Ad26.COV2.S vaccination and SARS-CoV-2 variants. Repertoires were generated with immunoSEQ multiplex PCR, while TCRdb's copy carries only in-frame clones and drops some. This sample has fewer than 400,000 clones, with around four fifths found just once. Sample: peripheral blood, taken in a trial of Ad26.COV2.S vaccine versus placebo. The receptors were sampled from a person aged 18-60 years who received the Ad26.COV2.S COVID-19 vaccine or a placebo. Each CDR3 is given with its conserved first and last residue.

v_gene: TRBV7-2; CDR3aa: CASIVRGVPYEQYF
v_gene: TRBV29-1; CDR3aa: CSVVKDSGGYTF
v_gene: TRBV4-1; CDR3aa: CASSLQGQTNTEAFF
v_gene: TRBV2; CDR3aa: CASTRTGVNSPLHF
v_gene: TRBV7-3; CDR3aa: CASSLVASGGASTQYF
v_gene: TRBV7-2; CDR3aa: CASSKRETKYFSTDTQYF
v_gene: TRBV28; CDR3aa: CASSFGSQPQHF
v_gene: TRBV19; CDR3aa: CASSSKPPPLHGRTDTQYF
v_gene: TRBV10-3; CDR3aa: CATLTGRYGYTF
v_gene: TRBV5-1; CDR3aa: CASSISPPTSTDTQYF
v_gene: TRBV5-4; CDR3aa: CASSLEGRNQPQHF
v_gene: TRBV5-1; CDR3aa: CASSLAQPSGTDTQYF
v_gene: TRBV5-8; CDR3aa: CASSRRTGYSGETYNEQFF
v_gene: TRBV27; CDR3aa: CASSTDWSEQFF
v_gene: TRBV2; CDR3aa: CASGPRIGYTF
v_gene: TRBV6-5; CDR3aa: CASSYSGDRDNQPQHF
v_gene: TRBV9; CDR3aa: CASSLHGQARAPLHF
v_gene: TRBV18; CDR3aa: CASSPTTGQGNGYTF
v_gene: TRBV28; CDR3aa: CASSLLAVNTEAFF
v_gene: TRBV20-1; CDR3aa: CSASLSNQPQHF
v_gene: TRBV29-1; CDR3aa: CSVEGISSRGQYEQYF
v_gene: TRBV24-1; CDR3aa: CATSDGQGAGETQYF
v_gene: TRBV5-1; CDR3aa: CASSLDSYYEQYF
v_gene: TRBV15; CDR3aa: CATSNRGYPPLHF
v_gene: TRBV5-1; CDR3aa: CASRRSLAGGDNEQFF
v_gene: TRBV4-1; CDR3aa: CASRGTGNSNQPQHF
v_gene: TRBV18; CDR3aa: CASSLRNEAFF
v_gene: TRBV10-3; CDR3aa: CAISESGQRGPSYNEQFF
v_gene: TRBV24-1; CDR3aa: CATSDQRYGYTF
v_gene: TRBV4-1; CDR3aa: CASSQVADRGNTIYF
v_gene: TRBV9; CDR3aa: CASSVGLLRPGLGGDQQFF
v_gene: TRBV3-1/TRBV3-2; CDR3aa: CASSQPTGGNNSPLHF
v_gene: TRBV3-1/TRBV3-2; CDR3aa: CASSPRPGLSTDTQYF
v_gene: TRBV7-3; CDR3aa: CASSRTGTDQETQYF
v_gene: TRBV10-1; CDR3aa: CASRDDYNEQFF
v_gene: TRBV4-1; CDR3aa: CASSQRASGIYEQYF
v_gene: TRBV12-3/TRBV12-4; CDR3aa: CASSRNYEQYF
v_gene: TRBV5-4; CDR3aa: CASSLAGTGTQYF
v_gene: TRBV10-1; CDR3aa: CASSPDSPTNEKLFF
v_gene: TRBV29-1; CDR3aa: CSAPVGGRRETQYF
v_gene: TRBV12-3/TRBV12-4; CDR3aa: CASRRETNEKLFF
v_gene: TRBV11-1; CDR3aa: CASSLRLQETQYF